This paragraph reports one T cell receptor beta chain. The entry originates in a study of blood T cells in healthy people across ages. PCR was performed a second time for roughly 7 to 11 cycles using a sample-barcoded 5' primer and a J-beta primer mix. A single record per CDR3 protein comes from TCRdb applying MiXCR to the 5' RACE reads. The table includes more than 600,000 distinct CDR3 sequences, 25% detected once. The CDR3 length is 17 residues. V shed 1 base and J 0 bases; nucleotides not matched to a gene: 3. The germline V gene encodes CDR1 MGHDK and CDR2 SYGVNS. A further study also used this sample, focusing on T cells of mothers and their children. That investigation notes: During the second PCR, the M1S primer introduced sample barcodes along with 2-4 random nucleotides.

The chain recombines TRBV25-1 with TRBJ2-6; TRBD2 aligns across 7 bases. Sequencing used blood. This TCR came from a boy aged 10-17 years in good health. The CDR3 spells CASSEWGGYSGANVLTF. The CDR3 nucleotides are TGTGCCAGCAGTGAATGGGGGGGTTACTCTGGGGCCAACGTCCTGACTTTC.